The next 5 T cell receptor beta chains were all read from a single sample in a study of shared clonotypes between healthy human individuals. The table came from immunoSEQ multiplex PCR; TCRdb's copy has only in-frame clones and leaves some out. The sample has about 460,000 clones, about 74% seen once; the top ten hold around 11%. The source material was PBMCs. Receptors were obtained from a woman in her thirties or forties in good health. Some clones in this sample may be carry-over from other donors' samples.

Remarks on this clone: A far larger clone is only one base removed, so a read error is likely. The chain carries TRBV30 and TRBJ2-5; perhaps TRBD1 as D (5 bases). The J call could be wrong; TRBJ2-7 is a better fit for the DNA end. Germline-derived CDR1 and CDR2 are GTSNPN and SVGIG (reference sequence). This CDR3 comprises 14 residues. The CDR3 region has the DNA TGTACCTGGTCCCCGAGGACACCTACCTACGAGCAGTACTTC. Residues: CTWSPRTPTYEQYF.

The chain couples TRBV28 to TRBJ2-1; 7 nucleotides line up with TRBD2. This CDR3 contains 13 residues. After removal of 2 bases from V and 10 bases from J, the junction contained 5 bases not matched to a gene. CDR1 and CDR2 from the germline V gene are MDHEN and SYDVKM. CDR3 sequence (DNA): TGTGCCAGCAGTTTAAACGAGCGGGACGAGCAGTTCTTC. Its translation is CASSLNERDEQFF.

DNA for the CDR3: TGTGCCAGCAGTAGACCGGGACTAGCGCCCAATGAGCAGTTCTTC. Protein sequence: CASSRPGLAPNEQFF. The chain joins TRBV28 to TRBJ2-1; TRBD2 matches at 10 bases. After removal of 5 bases from V and 6 bases from J, the junction contained 7 bases not matched to a gene. The CDR3 spans 15 residues. Germline V gives CDR1 MDHEN, CDR2 SYDVKM.

The genes are TRBV27 and TRBJ2-2; 14 nucleotides match TRBD2. Germline V gene sequence: CDR1 MNHEY, CDR2 SMNVEV (reference sequence). The CDR3 is made up of 18 amino acids. V shed 8 bases, J shed 0 bases, and the junction held 8 bases outside the gene matches. CDR3 in DNA: TGTGCCAGCTCACGACTAGCGGGAGGGGGGTCGAACACCGGGGAGCTGTTTTTT. Translation: CASSRLAGGGSNTGELFF.

V gene TRBV20-1 combines with J gene TRBJ2-2; D call uncertain. The germline gives CDR1 DFQATT, CDR2 SNEGSKA (reference sequence). The CDR3 consists of 11 residues. The germline V and J ends were trimmed by 8 bases and 6 bases, with 10 bases remaining between them. CDR3 region: CSIAWAGELFF. The CDR3 nucleotides read TGCAGTATCGCTTGGGCCGGGGAGCTGTTTTTT.